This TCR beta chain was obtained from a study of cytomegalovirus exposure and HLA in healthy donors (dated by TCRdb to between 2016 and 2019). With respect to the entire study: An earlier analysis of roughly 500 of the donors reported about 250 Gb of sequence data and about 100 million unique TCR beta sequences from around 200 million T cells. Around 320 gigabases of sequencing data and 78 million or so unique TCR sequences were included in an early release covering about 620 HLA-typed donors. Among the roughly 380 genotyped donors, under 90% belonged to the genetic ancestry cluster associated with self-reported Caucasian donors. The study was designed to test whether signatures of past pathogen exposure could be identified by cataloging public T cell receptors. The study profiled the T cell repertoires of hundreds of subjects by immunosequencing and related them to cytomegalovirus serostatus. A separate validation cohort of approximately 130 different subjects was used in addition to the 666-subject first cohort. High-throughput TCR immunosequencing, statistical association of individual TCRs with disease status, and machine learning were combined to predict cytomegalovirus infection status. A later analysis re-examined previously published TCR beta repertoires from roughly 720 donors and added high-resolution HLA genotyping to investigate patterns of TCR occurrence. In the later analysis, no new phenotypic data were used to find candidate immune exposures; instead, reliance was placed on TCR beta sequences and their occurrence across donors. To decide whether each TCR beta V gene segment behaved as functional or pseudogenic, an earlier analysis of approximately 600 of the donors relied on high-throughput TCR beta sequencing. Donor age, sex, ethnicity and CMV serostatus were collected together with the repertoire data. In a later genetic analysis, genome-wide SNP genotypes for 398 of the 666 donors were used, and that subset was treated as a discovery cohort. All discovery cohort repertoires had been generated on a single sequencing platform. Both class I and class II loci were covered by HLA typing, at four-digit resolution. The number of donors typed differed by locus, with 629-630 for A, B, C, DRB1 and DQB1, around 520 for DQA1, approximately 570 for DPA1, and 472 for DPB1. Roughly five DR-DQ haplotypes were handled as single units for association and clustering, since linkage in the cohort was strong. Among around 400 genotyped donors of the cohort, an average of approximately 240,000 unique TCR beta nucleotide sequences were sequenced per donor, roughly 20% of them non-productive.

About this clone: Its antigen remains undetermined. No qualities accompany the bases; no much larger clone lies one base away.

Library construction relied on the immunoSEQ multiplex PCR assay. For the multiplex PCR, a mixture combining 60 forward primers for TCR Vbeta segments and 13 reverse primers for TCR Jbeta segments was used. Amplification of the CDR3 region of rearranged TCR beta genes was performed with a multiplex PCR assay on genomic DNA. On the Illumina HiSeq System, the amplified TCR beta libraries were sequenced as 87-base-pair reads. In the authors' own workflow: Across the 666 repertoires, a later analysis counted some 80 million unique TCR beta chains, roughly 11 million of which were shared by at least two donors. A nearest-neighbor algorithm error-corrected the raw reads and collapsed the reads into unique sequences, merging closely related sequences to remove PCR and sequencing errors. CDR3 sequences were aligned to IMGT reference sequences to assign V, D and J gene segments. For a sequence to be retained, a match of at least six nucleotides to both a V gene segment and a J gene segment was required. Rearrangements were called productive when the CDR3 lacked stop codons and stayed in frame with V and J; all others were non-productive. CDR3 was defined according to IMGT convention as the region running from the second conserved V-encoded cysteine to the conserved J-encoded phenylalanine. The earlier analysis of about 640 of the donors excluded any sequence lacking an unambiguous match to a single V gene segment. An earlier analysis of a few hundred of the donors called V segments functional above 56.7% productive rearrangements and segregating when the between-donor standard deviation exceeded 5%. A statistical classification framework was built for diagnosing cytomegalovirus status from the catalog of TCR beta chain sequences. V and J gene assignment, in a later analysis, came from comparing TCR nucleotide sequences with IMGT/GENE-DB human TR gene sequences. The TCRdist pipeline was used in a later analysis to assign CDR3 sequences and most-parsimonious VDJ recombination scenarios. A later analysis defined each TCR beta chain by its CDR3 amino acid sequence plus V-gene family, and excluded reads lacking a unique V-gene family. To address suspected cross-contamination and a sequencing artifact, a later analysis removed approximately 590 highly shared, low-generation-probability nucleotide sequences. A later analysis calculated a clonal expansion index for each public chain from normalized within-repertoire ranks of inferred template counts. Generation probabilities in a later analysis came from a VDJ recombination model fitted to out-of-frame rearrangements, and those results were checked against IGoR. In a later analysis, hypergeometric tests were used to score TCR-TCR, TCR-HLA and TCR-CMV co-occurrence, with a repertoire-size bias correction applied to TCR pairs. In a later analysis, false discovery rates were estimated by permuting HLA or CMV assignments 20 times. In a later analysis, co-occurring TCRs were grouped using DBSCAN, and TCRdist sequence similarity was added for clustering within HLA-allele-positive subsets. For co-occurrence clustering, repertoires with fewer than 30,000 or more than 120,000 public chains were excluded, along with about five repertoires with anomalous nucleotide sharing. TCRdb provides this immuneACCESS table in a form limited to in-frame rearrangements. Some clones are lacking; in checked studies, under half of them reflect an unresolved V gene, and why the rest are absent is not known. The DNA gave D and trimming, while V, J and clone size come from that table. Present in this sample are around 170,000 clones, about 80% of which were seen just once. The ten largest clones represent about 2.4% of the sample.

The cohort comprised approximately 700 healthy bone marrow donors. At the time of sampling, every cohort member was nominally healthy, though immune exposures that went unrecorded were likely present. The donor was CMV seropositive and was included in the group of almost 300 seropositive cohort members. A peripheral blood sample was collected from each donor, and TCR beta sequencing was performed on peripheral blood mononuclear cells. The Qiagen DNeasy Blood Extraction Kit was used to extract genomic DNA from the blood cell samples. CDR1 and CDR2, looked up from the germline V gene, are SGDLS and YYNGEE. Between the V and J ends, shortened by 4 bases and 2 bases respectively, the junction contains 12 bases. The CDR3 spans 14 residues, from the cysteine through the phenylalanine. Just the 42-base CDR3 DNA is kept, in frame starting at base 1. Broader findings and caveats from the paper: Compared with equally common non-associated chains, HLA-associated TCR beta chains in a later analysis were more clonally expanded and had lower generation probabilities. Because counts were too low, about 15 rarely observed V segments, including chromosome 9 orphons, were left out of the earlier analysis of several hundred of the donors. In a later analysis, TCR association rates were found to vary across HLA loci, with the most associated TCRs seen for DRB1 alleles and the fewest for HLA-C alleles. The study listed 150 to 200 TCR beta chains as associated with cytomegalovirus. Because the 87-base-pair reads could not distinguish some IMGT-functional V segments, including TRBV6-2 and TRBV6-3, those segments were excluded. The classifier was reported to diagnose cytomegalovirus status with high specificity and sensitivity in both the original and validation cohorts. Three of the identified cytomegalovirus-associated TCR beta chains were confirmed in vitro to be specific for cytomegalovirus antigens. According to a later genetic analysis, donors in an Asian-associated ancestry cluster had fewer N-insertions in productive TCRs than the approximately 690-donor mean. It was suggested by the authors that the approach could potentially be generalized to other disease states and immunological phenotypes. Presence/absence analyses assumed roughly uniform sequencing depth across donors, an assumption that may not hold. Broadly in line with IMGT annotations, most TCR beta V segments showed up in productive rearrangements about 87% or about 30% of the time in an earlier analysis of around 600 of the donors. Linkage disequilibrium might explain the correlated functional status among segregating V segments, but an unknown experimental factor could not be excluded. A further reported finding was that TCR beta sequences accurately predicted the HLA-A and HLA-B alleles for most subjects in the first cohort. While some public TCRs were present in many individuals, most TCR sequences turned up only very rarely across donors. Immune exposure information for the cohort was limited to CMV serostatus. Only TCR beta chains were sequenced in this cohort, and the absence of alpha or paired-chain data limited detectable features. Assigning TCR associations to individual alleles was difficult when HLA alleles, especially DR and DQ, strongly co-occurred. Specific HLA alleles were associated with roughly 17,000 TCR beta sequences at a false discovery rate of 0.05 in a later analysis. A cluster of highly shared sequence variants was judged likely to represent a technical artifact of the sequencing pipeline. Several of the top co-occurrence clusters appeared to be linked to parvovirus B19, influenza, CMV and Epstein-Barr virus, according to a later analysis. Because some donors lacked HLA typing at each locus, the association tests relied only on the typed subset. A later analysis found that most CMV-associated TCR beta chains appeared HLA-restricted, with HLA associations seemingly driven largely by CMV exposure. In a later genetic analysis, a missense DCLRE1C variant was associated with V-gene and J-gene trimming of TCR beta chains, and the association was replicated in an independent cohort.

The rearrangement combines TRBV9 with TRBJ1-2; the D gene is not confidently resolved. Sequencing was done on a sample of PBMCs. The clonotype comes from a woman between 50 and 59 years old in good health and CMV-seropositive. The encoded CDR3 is CASSPHTENYGYTF. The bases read TGTGCCAGCAGCCCCCATACAGAGAACTATGGCTACACCTTC. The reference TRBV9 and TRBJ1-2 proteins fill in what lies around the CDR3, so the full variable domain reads DSGVTQTPKHLITATGQRVTLRCSPRSGDLSVYWYQQSLDQGLQFLIQYYNGEERAKGNILERFSAQQFPDLHSELNLSSLELGDSALYFCASSPHTENYGYTFGSGTRLTVV.